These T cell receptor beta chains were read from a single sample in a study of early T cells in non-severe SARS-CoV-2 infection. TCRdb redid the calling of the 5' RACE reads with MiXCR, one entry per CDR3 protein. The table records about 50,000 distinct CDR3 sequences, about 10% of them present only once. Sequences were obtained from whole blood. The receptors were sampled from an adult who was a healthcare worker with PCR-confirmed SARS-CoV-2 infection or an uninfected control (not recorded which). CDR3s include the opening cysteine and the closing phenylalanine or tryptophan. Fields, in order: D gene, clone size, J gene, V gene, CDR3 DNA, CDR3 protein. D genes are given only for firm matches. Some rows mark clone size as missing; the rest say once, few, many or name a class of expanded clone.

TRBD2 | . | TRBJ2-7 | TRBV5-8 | TGTGCCAGCACCTCTGAGTACGGGACTAGAGCCTACGAGCAGTACTTC | CASTSEYGTRAYEQYF
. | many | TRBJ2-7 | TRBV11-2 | TGTGCCAGCAGCTCCGGGACCACCCGGGAGCAGTACTTC | CASSSGTTREQYF
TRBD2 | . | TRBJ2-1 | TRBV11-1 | TGTGCCAGCAGCTTTCACGAGGCTAGCGGTAGGGATGAGCAGTTCTTC | CASSFHEASGRDEQFF
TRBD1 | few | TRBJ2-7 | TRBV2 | TGTGCCAGCACCCGACAGGGTTTGGGGGAGCAGTACTTC | CASTRQGLGEQYF
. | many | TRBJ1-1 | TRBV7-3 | TGTGCCAGCAGCTACGACAGTCGGAGCGGAGCTTTCTTT | CASSYDSRSGAFF
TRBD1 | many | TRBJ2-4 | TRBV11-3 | TGTGCCAGCAGCTTAGGGACGGACAGGGGAAACATTCAGTACTTC | CASSLGTDRGNIQYF
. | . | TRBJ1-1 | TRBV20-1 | TGCAGTGCTACCCCGGGGGCGACTGAAGCTTTCTTT | CSATPGATEAFF
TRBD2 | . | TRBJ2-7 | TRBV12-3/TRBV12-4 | TGTGCCAGCAGTCCCAGGGGACTAGCGGGAGGATACGAGCAGTACTTC | CASSPRGLAGGYEQYF
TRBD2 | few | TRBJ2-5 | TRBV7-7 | TGTGCTAGCAGCCCCCGGGACTATCAAGAGACCCAGTACTTC | CASSPRDYQETQYF
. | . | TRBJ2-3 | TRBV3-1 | TGTGCCAGCTGCTCTAGGGGAGATACGCAGTATTTT | CASCSRGDTQYF
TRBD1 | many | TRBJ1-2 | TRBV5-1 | TGCGCCAGCAGCTTTACAGGGGATAACTATGGCTACACCTTC | CASSFTGDNYGYTF
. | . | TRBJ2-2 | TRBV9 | TGTGCCAGCAGCGTAGGCGTAACCGGGGAGCTGTTTTTT | CASSVGVTGELFF
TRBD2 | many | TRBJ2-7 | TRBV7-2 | TGTGCCAGCAGCCTACGATTAGCGGGAGGGCGAGACGAGCAGTACTTC | CASSLRLAGGRDEQYF
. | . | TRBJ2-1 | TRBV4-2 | TGTGCCAGCAGCTCGTTAGGGGCTGAGCAGTTCTTC | CASSSLGAEQFF
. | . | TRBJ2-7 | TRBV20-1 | TGCAGTGCTACGGATCCGCGGGCGTACGAGCAGTACTTC | CSATDPRAYEQYF
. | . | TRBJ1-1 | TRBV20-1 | TGCAGTGCTAGACCAACAGGGAACACTGAAGCTTTCTTT | CSARPTGNTEAFF
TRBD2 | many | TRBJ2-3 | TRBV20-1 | TGCAGTGCTGGACTAGCGGGAGCACGCACAGATACGCAGTATTTT | CSAGLAGARTDTQYF
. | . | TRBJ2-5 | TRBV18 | TGTGCCAGCTCATCATACGGGGGCGGCCAAGAGACCCAGTACTTC | CASSSYGGGQETQYF
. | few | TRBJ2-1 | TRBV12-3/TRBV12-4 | TGTGCCAGCAGCTCGGGAACCAACAATGAGCAGTTCTTC | CASSSGTNNEQFF
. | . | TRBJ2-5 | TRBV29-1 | TGCAGCGTCGTCGAGCAGCAGATGAAGACCCAGTACTTC | CSVVEQQMKTQYF
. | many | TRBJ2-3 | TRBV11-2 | TGTGCCAGCAGCTTAGAAAATCCCAACGATACGCAGTATTTT | CASSLENPNDTQYF
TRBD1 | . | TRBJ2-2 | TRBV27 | TGTGCCAGCAGTTCCTCCGGGACAGGGGTCACCGGGGAGCTGTTTTTT | CASSSSGTGVTGELFF
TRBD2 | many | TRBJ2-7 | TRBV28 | TGTGCCAGCAGTTCCCGGACTAGCGGCGTTAGGGAGTACTTC | CASSSRTSGVREYF
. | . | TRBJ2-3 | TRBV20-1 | TGCAGTGCCCAAGTATTTGGTGATACGCAGTATTTT | CSAQVFGDTQYF
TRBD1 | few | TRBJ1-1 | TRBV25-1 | TGTGCCAGCAGTGAATATTTTTCAATCCCGGGACAGGGGAACACTGAAGCTTTCTTT | CASSEYFSIPGQGNTEAFF
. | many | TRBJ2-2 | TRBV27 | TGTGCCAGCAGTTTAATGTGGGGTTTTAACGGCGGGGAGCTGTTTTTT | CASSLMWGFNGGELFF
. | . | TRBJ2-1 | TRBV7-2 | TGTGCCAGCAGACAGACTCTCAGCTCCTACAATGAGCAGTTCTTC | CASRQTLSSYNEQFF
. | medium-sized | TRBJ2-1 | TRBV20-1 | TGCAGTGCTAGAGATCGGGCCGGTTTGGCTACGAATGAGCAGTTCTTC | CSARDRAGLATNEQFF
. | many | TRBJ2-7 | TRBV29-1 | TGCAGCGTCGGCAACGACCGGGGCTACGAGCAGTACTTC | CSVGNDRGYEQYF
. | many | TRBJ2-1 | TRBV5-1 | TGCGCCAGCAGCCCTCGAGACTCCTACAATGAGCAGTTCTTC | CASSPRDSYNEQFF
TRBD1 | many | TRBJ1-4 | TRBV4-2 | TGTGCCAGCAGCCAAGAATGGCTCTTGGGGACAGGGAAGAAAAAACTGTTTTTT | CASSQEWLLGTGKKKLFF
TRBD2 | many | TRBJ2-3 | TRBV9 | TGTGCCAGCAGCCTCGAGTCAGCGGGAGGTTCCACAGATACGCAGTATTTT | CASSLESAGGSTDTQYF
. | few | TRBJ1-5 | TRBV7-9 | TGTGCCAGCAGCTTGCAAGGTGTGGGTGGACAGCCCCAGCATTTT | CASSLQGVGGQPQHF
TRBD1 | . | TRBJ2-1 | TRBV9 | TGTGCCAGCAGTGGGGGGACAGGTGGTTACAATGAGCAGTTCTTC | CASSGGTGGYNEQFF
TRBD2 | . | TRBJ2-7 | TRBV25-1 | TGTGCCAGCAGTGACACTAGCGGCCCCTCCTACGAGCAGTACTTC | CASSDTSGPSYEQYF
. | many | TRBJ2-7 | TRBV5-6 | TGTGCCAGCAGCTTGGTGGGCTACTACGAGCAGTACTTC | CASSLVGYYEQYF
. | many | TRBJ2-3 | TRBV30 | TGTGCCTGGAGTGTACGGGGCACAGATACGCAGTATTTT | CAWSVRGTDTQYF
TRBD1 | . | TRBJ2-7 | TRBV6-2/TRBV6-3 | TGTGCCAGCACCATCCCAACCGGGACAGGGGTTGAGCAGTACTTC | CASTIPTGTGVEQYF
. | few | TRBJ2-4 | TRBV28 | TGTGCCAGCACCCCACCGGGGGGCTTAGCCAAAAACATTCAGTACTTC | CASTPPGGLAKNIQYF
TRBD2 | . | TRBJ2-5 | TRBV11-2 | TGTGCCAGCAACATTCAAGCGGGGCAAGAGACCCAGTACTTC | CASNIQAGQETQYF
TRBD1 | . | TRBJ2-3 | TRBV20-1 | TGCAGTGCTAGCGTCTACAGGGGGGCAGATACGCAGTATTTT | CSASVYRGADTQYF
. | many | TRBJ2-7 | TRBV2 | TGTGCCAGCAGTGATCAACCGAACTCCTACGAGCAGTACTTC | CASSDQPNSYEQYF
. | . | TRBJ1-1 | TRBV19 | TGTGCCAGTAGTATGCGGGAGGTTCGTGGGAACACTGAAGCTTTCTTT | CASSMREVRGNTEAFF
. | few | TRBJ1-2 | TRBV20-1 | TGCAGTGCTGTAGATGAGGCCCCTGGCTACACCTTC | CSAVDEAPGYTF
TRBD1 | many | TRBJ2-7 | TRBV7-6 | TGTGCCAGCAGCCAGAGATCCCCGGGACAGCTCCCTGATGAGCAGTACTTC | CASSQRSPGQLPDEQYF
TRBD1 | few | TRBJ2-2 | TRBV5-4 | TGTGCCAGCAGCTTGACAGGGGGCCGGACCGGGGAGCTGTTTTTT | CASSLTGGRTGELFF
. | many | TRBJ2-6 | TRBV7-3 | TGTGCCAGCAGCTTGAGGACGTCCTCTGGGGCCAACGTCCTGACTTTC | CASSLRTSSGANVLTF
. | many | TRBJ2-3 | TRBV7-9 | TGTGCCAGCGGGGAGCGGGCGAGCACAGATACGCAGTATTTT | CASGERASTDTQYF
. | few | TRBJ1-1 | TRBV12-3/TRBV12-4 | TGTGCCAGCAGTTTATCGGGACACCTCACTGAAGCTTTCTTT | CASSLSGHLTEAFF
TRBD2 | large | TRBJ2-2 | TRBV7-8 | TGTGCCAGCAGCTGGACTAGCAGCACCGGGGAGCTGTTTTTT | CASSWTSSTGELFF
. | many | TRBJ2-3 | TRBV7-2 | TGTGCCAGCAGCTTAGCCATAGATACGCAGTATTTT | CASSLAIDTQYF
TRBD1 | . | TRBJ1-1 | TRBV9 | TGTGCCAGCAGCGTAGAAGGGACAGTGATGAACACTGAAGCTTTCTTT | CASSVEGTVMNTEAFF
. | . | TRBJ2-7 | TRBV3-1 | TGTGCCAGCAGTCAAATGACAGCCTCAGGCGAGCAGTACTTC | CASSQMTASGEQYF
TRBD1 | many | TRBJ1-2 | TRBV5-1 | TGCGCCAGCAGCTTAGTGGCAGGGGGCGAGGATGGCTACACCTTC | CASSLVAGGEDGYTF
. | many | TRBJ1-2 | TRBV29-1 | TGCAGCGTTGAAGTGACAGGCTATGGCTACACCTTC | CSVEVTGYGYTF